These 15 T cell receptor beta chains originate from one sample sequenced in a study of T cells in Graves' hyperthyroidism and ophthalmopathy. Authors of the study amplified TCR beta CDR3 regions from RNA transcripts. HTBI primers were the set used in a first-round RT-PCR of the TCR CDR3. TCRdb processed the multiplex PCR reads anew with MiXCR; each CDR3 protein has one entry. The profile shows roughly 500,000 distinct CDR3 sequences, approximately 25% of them singletons. The sample comprised blood. The origin of the receptors is a woman between 25 and 40 years old with Graves' ophthalmopathy.

This clonotype was counted at least ten times. The rearrangement joins TRBV7-2 to TRBJ1-6; weak D call: TRBD1 (5 bases). The CDR3 is made up of 13 amino acids. Trimming cost V 3 bases and J 8 bases, with 8 bases left between them. CDR1 and CDR2 (germline): SGHTA, FQGNSA. In nucleotides, the CDR3 is TGTGCCAGCAGCTTCGGGGGTGATTCACCCCTCCACTTT. As protein: CASSFGGDSPLHF.

The V and J genes are TRBV6-1 and TRBJ1-1, with a tentative D call TRBD1 (5 bases). The CDR3 has 15 residues. Germline CDR1 and CDR2: MNHNS and SASEGT. Trimming took 4 bases from V and 1 from J, leaving 13 bases between them. The CDR3 bases are TGTGCCAGCAGTGGGGGGGACCGATGGAACACTGAAGCTTTCTTT. This translates into CASSGGDRWNTEAFF.

The gene calls are TRBV20-1 and TRBJ1-2; D not resolved. Germline values: CDR1 DFQATT, CDR2 SNEGSKA (reference sequence). The germline V and J ends were trimmed by 3 bases and 7 bases, with 12 bases remaining between them. The CDR3 is 12 residues long. The CDR3 sequence is CSASQDRLGYTF. CDR3 DNA sequence: TGCAGTGCTAGTCAGGACCGTCTTGGCTACACCTTC.

The chain uses TRBV24-1 and TRBJ1-1, with D perhaps TRBD1 (5 bases). Trimming cost V 7 bases and J 8 bases, with 13 bases left between them. CDR1 KGHDR and CDR2 SFDVKD come from the germline V gene. This CDR3 has 12 residues. The CDR3 DNA reads as TGTGCCACCAGGGAGTCGGGGGGAGAAGCTTTCTTT. Protein product: CATRESGGEAFF.

This chain joins TRBV20-1 and TRBJ1-5, with a weak D call TRBD1 (5 bases). The germline gives CDR1 DFQATT, CDR2 SNEGSKA (reference sequence). V was pared by 3 bases and J by 3 bases, with 12 bases between. This CDR3 spans 14 amino acids. The CDR3 sequence is CSASTGTPNQPQHF. CDR3 sequence (DNA): TGCAGTGCTAGTACCGGGACGCCCAATCAGCCCCAGCATTTT.

The rearrangement links TRBV6-1 to TRBJ1-2, with D unclear. The CDR3 extends over 15 amino acids. In germline, CDR1 is MNHNS, CDR2 SASEGT. V lost 6 bases and J 4 bases, leaving 18 bases between the germline ends. CDR3 nucleotide sequence: TGTGCCAGCAGCCCCCGGGTAAGGGAGAGCTATGGCTACACCTTC. This translates into CASSPRVRESYGYTF.

The CDR3 protein is CATSRDTFQAGGLDWTQYF. The CDR3 region has the DNA TGTGCCACCAGCAGAGATACGTTCCAAGCAGGGGGGCTGGACTGGACCCAGTACTTC. The gene calls are TRBV15 and TRBJ2-5, with D perhaps TRBD1 (7 bases). Germline CDR1 and CDR2: LNHNV and YYDKDF (reference sequence). The CDR3 has 19 amino acids. Trimming stripped 0 bases from V and 7 bases from J, with 27 bases between. Based on the CDR3 plus reference TRBV15 and TRBJ2-5, the full variable domain is DAMVIQNPRYQVTQFGKPVTLSCSQTLNHNVMYWYQQKSSQAPKLLFHYYDKDFNNEADTPDNFQSRRPNTSFCFLDIRSPGLGDTAMYLCATSRDTFQAGGLDWTQYFGPGTRLLVL.

This rearrangement joins TRBV7-2 to TRBJ2-7; perhaps TRBD1 as D (7 bases). CDR1 is SGHTA and CDR2 is FQGNSA in the germline V gene. V lost 1 base and J lost 7, with 14 bases in between. This CDR3 region has 14 residues. In DNA form, the CDR3 reads TGTGCCAGCAGCTTAGTGGAGGGGGCAGGGGAGCAGTACTTC. Its translation is CASSLVEGAGEQYF.

V gene TRBV30 combines with J gene TRBJ1-5; 7 nucleotides agree with TRBD1. Germline-derived CDR1 and CDR2 are GTSNPN and SVGIG (reference sequence). V gave up 2 bases and J gave up 0 bases; unmatched junction bases: 7. This CDR3 contains 16 residues. The CDR3 DNA reads as TGTGCCTGGAGTCCGGGGTGGGACAGTAGCAATCAGCCCCAGCATTTT. Its protein product is CAWSPGWDSSNQPQHF.

V gene TRBV12-5 combines with J gene TRBJ1-2; no definite D call. The CDR3 is 16 residues long. CDR1 is LGHNT, CDR2 FRNRAP, per germline. With 5 bases removed from V and 5 bases from J, the gap between germline ends came to 21 bases. CDR3 in amino acids: CASGPPGGLTSYGYTF. The CDR3 DNA follows: TGTGCTAGTGGTCCGCCGGGTGGCCTTACGTCGTATGGCTACACCTTC.

The chain carries TRBV7-4 and TRBJ2-7, with TRBD2 matching over 8 bases. V was clipped by 0 bases and J by 0 bases; unmatched bases: 4. Germline-derived CDR1 and CDR2 are SGHVT and SQSDAQ. This CDR3 contains 16 residues. CDR3 protein: CASSLAGSGGSYEQYF. Written as DNA, the CDR3 is TGTGCCAGCAGCTTAGCAGGAAGCGGGGGCTCCTACGAGCAGTACTTC.

The table lists this clonotype with many counts. This chain joins TRBV30 and TRBJ1-3; tentative D call: TRBD1 (5 bases). The germline V gene has CDR1 GTSNPN and CDR2 SVGIG (reference sequence). This CDR3 is built from 14 residues. With 1 base removed from V and 2 bases from J, the gap between germline ends came to 9 bases. The CDR3 reads CAWSGSGAGNTIYF. The CDR3 region has the DNA TGTGCCTGGAGTGGCTCGGGGGCTGGAAACACCATATATTTT.

The chain joins TRBV6-2 or TRBV6-3 to TRBJ1-1, with no clear D. Trimming removed 6 bases from V and 5 bases from J, with 25 bases in between. The germline gives CDR1 MNHEY, CDR2 SVGEGT. The CDR3 extends over 17 amino acids. The DNA for the CDR3 is TGTGCCAGCAGCCCTTACATCCGAGTAGGGAGGAGGACTGAAGCTTTCTTT. This translates into CASSPYIRVGRRTEAFF.

In DNA, the CDR3 is TGCAGTGCTAGATACAGGGGGGGGTACTTC. This sequence encodes CSARYRGGYF. The genes are TRBV20-1 and TRBJ2-5; weak D call: TRBD1 (8 bases). Trimming took off 2 bases at V and 13 bases at J, with 11 bases between the two ends. CDR1 is DFQATT, CDR2 SNEGSKA, per germline (reference sequence). This CDR3 region has 10 residues.

This clonotype was counted many times. The chain recombines TRBV20-1 with TRBJ1-6, with no clear D. The CDR3 is 14 residues long. V was cut by 3 bases and J by 7 bases, with 13 bases left in between. Germline V gene sequence: CDR1 DFQATT, CDR2 SNEGSKA (reference sequence). The CDR3 sequence: CSASPATGNSPLHF. For the CDR3, the DNA is TGCAGTGCTAGTCCGGCGACGGGGAATTCACCCCTCCACTTT.